This T cell receptor beta chain is from a study of blood T cell repertoires in COVID-19. Looking at the study overall: Acute-phase and convalescent COVID-19 samples originated in the United States, Italy and Spain. PBMCs, B-cell-depleted T cells, or T cells provided the cDNA or gDNA that made up the material.

Authors' methods: From reference gene primer amplification, estimates of nucleated cell counts were derived. Profiled with immunoSEQ multiplex PCR; TCRdb holds only in-frame clones, not every one. V and J calls plus clone size are reproduced from that table; the DNA served to infer D and trimming. The sample consists of about 320,000 clones, 86% of them appearing once. The germline V gene has CDR1 SGHTA and CDR2 FQGTGA. J gave up 5 bases and V 1 base, and 7 bases lay outside the gene matches. This CDR3 spans 15 amino acids. This sequence joins TRBV7-3 and TRBJ2-5; 7 nucleotides align to TRBD2. This receptor was obtained from a woman in her forties or fifties with acute or convalescent COVID-19. The specimen sequenced was peripheral blood. The CDR3 region has the DNA TGTGCCAGCAGCTTAATGGGATTCGGGGGGGAGACCCAGTACTTC. It encodes CASSLMGFGGETQYF. The variable domain in full, completed from reference TRBV7-3 and TRBJ2-5, reads GAGVSQTPSNKVTEKGKYVELRCDPISGHTALYWYRQSLGQGPEFLIYFQGTGAADDSGLPNDRFFAVRPEGSVSTLKIQRTERGDSAVYLCASSLMGFGGETQYFGPGTRLLVL.